This entry features one T cell receptor beta chain sequence. Profiling relied on immunoSEQ multiplex PCR, and the TCRdb table lists in-frame clones only, not all of them. There are tens of thousands of clones in the sample; about 88% occur only once, and almost 8% lies in the top ten. These data belong to a study of radiotherapy plus CTLA-4 blockade in lung cancer. The CDR3 loop spans 13 amino acids. Germline-derived CDR1 and CDR2 are SGHTA and FQGNSA. V lost 1 base and J lost 12, with 16 bases in between. V usage is TRBV7-2 and J usage is TRBJ2-7, with D unresolved. The sample was peripheral blood, taken from a patient treated with radiotherapy plus ipilimumab. The receptor was isolated from a human donor with non-small cell lung cancer whose response to radiotherapy plus ipilimumab could not be evaluated. The CDR3 loop is CASSLGAIDPLYF. CDR3 DNA sequence: TGTGCCAGCAGCTTAGGGGCGATTGACCCCCTGTACTTC.